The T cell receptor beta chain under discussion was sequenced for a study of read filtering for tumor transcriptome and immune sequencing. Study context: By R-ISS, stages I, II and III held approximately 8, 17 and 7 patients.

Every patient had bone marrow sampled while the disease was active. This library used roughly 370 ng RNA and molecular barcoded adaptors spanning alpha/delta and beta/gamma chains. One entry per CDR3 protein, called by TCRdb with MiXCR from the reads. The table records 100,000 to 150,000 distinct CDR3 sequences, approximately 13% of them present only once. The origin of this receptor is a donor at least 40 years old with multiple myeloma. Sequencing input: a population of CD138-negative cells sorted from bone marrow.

CDR3 region: CSAGGRSGRIYEQFF. CDR3 nucleotide sequence: TGCAGTGCTGGTGGTCGTAGCGGGAGAATCTATGAGCAGTTCTTC. V is TRBV20-1 and J is TRBJ2-1, with 9 bases identical to TRBD2. The CDR3 is 15 amino acids. Germline CDR1 reads DFQATT; CDR2 reads SNEGSKA (reference sequence). After removal of 5 bases from V and 8 bases from J, the junction contained 13 bases not matched to a gene.